The 30 T cell receptor beta chains listed next were all sequenced from one sample in a study of blood T cell repertoires in COVID-19. Some clones are missing from TCRdb's copy, which holds only in-frame ones; the method was immunoSEQ multiplex PCR. The data show around 40,000 clones, with 65% to 90% seen just once and 9.9% held by the top ten. Sequenced input: peripheral blood. The receptors come from a human donor in a cohort sampled during active COVID-19.

This clone was recorded once. V is TRBV6-5 and J is TRBJ1-5; the D is unclear. In germline, CDR1 is MNHEY, CDR2 SVGAGI. Trimming removed 7 bases from V and 5 bases from J, with 12 bases in between. This CDR3 has 13 residues. Written as DNA, the CDR3 is TGTGCCAGCACGGTGTCCGATGATCAGCCCCAGCATTTT. Protein: CASTVSDDQPQHF.

This clone was observed once. The genes are TRBV14 and TRBJ2-1; TRBD2 matches at 11 bases. Germline-derived CDR1 and CDR2 are SGHDN and FVKESK. The CDR3 spans 17 residues. V gave up 5 bases and J gave up 2 bases; unmatched junction bases: 8. CDR3 DNA: TGTGCCAGCAGCTCCCCCTTTAGCGGGAGGGCCTACAATGAGCAGTTCTTC. This sequence encodes CASSSPFSGRAYNEQFF.

This chain links TRBV4-1 with TRBJ2-3, with 7 nucleotides matching TRBD1. Germline CDR1 is MGHRA and CDR2 is YSYEKL. Trimming removed 1 base from V and 5 bases from J; junction bases left unmatched: 6. The CDR3 loop spans 15 amino acids. The CDR3 DNA is TGCGCCAGCAGCCAAGGTGGGACAGTGCTAGATACGCAGTATTTT. This codes for CASSQGGTVLDTQYF.

This rearrangement joins TRBV18 to TRBJ2-5; TRBD2 is a possible D gene (5 bases). The CDR3 runs to 13 residues. Germline V lookup: CDR1 KGHSH, CDR2 LQKENI. V gave up 5 bases and J gave up 2 bases, with 9 bases separating them. CDR3 in amino acids: CASSFGVQETQYF. DNA for the CDR3: TGTGCCAGCTCATTCGGGGTTCAAGAGACCCAGTACTTC.

The chain uses TRBV24-1 and TRBJ2-3; D ambiguous. V was pared by 0 bases and J by 4 bases, with 4 bases between. Looked up from germline, CDR1 is KGHDR and CDR2 is SFDVKD. The CDR3 extends over 13 amino acids. The CDR3 loop reads CATSDLTSDTQYF. DNA of the CDR3: TGTGCCACCAGTGATTTGACTTCAGATACGCAGTATTTT.

This chain links TRBV19 with TRBJ1-2; 7 bases agree with TRBD1. The CDR3 runs 15 residues. Per germline, CDR1 LNHDA and CDR2 SQIVND (reference sequence). J was trimmed by 0 bases and V by 5 bases; bases with no gene match: 6. The CDR3 DNA reads as TGTGCCAGTAGTCGGACCGGGACAGCTAACTATGGCTACACCTTC. Translation gives CASSRTGTANYGYTF.

The CDR3 DNA reads as TGTGCCGCCAAGGCGGGTCAAACCTTAAACACTGAAGCTTTCTTT. Translating gives CAAKAGQTLNTEAFF. J is TRBJ1-1 and V is TRBV19; D uncertain. The CDR3 contains 15 residues. With 11 bases removed from V and 2 bases from J, the gap between germline ends came to 21 bases. The germline V gene encodes CDR1 LNHDA and CDR2 SQIVND (reference sequence).

This sequence joins TRBV5-1 and TRBJ1-3; TRBD1 aligns across 8 bases. V was pared by 2 bases and J by 5 bases, with 6 bases of the junction left unmatched. CDR1 is SGHRS and CDR2 is YFSETQ in the germline V gene. CDR3 length: 15 amino acids. The CDR3 loop is CASSLSGQGRNTIYF. The CDR3, as DNA: TGCGCCAGCAGCTTATCCGGACAGGGACGAAACACCATATATTTT.

V usage is TRBV10-3 and J usage is TRBJ1-1; no clear D gene. The CDR3 is made up of 14 amino acids. From germline, CDR1 is ENHRY and CDR2 SYGVKD. V was pared by 9 bases and J by 1 base, with 15 bases between. CDR3 nucleotide sequence: TGTGCCATGCAGCGAGGGCGGGAGAACACTGAAGCTTTCTTT. Translation: CAMQRGRENTEAFF.

V and J are TRBV6-6 and TRBJ1-5; unclear D gene. Per germline, CDR1 MNHNY and CDR2 SVGAGI (reference sequence). There are 16 residues in the CDR3. Trimming took off 5 bases at V and 2 bases at J, with 16 bases between the two ends. CDR3 region: CASSPYQLSGNQPQHF. CDR3 coding DNA: TGTGCCAGCAGTCCATACCAGTTATCTGGCAATCAGCCCCAGCATTTT.

This clone was seen once. At one of its ends the junction is not consistent with the germline gene, which may arise from a read error. CDR3 nucleotide sequence: TGCGCCAGCAGCCACCAACTAGCCCCCCCCACAAATACGCAGTATTTT. Protein sequence: CASSHQLAPPTNTQYF. The chain carries TRBV4-1 and TRBJ2-3, with D maybe TRBD2 (6 bases). The germline CDR1 and CDR2 sequences are MGHRA and YSYEKL. This CDR3 spans 16 amino acids.

This clone has a handful of counts. The V and J genes are TRBV11-2 and TRBJ1-5; 9 nucleotides agree with TRBD1. Germline trimming cut 4 bases from V and 4 bases from J; bases unmatched to any gene: 5. The CDR3 consists of 15 residues. From germline, CDR1 is SGHAT and CDR2 FQNNGV. The CDR3 spells CASSSDRGLNQPQHF. CDR3 nucleotides: TGTGCCAGCAGCTCGGACAGGGGCCTAAATCAGCCCCAGCATTTT.

The chain joins TRBV11-2 to TRBJ2-7; tentatively, D is TRBD1 (5 bases). CDR1 is SGHAT and CDR2 is FQNNGV in the germline V gene. Trimming removed 3 bases at V and 2 bases at J, with 11 bases between. The CDR3 consists of 14 residues. The CDR3 DNA reads as TGTGCCAGCAGCTTGGACACCTTAGCCTACGAGCAGTACTTC. Protein product: CASSLDTLAYEQYF.

The V and J genes are TRBV6-1 and TRBJ2-7; 9 bases align to TRBD2. The germline CDR1 and CDR2 sequences are MNHNS and SASEGT. This CDR3 region has 14 residues. V dropped 2 bases and J dropped 7; count of bases not matched to a gene: 6. The CDR3 bases are TGTGCCAGCAGTGAAAGTAGGACTAGCGTTGAGCAGTACTTC. Translating gives CASSESRTSVEQYF.

This chain links TRBV18 with TRBJ1-1, with D perhaps TRBD1 (5 bases). The CDR3 runs 16 residues. CDR1 is KGHSH, CDR2 LQKENI, per germline. The ends were cut back, 5 bases at V and 0 bases at J, with 16 bases in the middle. CDR3 sequence: CASSYGGAGLNTEAFF. The CDR3 DNA reads TGTGCCAGCTCATACGGAGGGGCAGGGCTGAACACTGAAGCTTTCTTT.

This CDR3 reads CASSPGGNTEAFF. DNA for the CDR3: TGTGCCAGCTCCCCGGGGGGGAACACTGAAGCTTTCTTT. The chain uses TRBV18 and TRBJ1-1; perhaps TRBD1 as D (5 bases). V was clipped by 6 bases and J by 1 base, with 9 bases between them. Germline loops: CDR1 KGHSH, CDR2 LQKENI. There are 13 residues in the CDR3.

This clone has a single count. This rearrangement joins TRBV19 to TRBJ2-6; a weak D match, TRBD1 (6 bases). This CDR3 comprises 14 residues. V dropped 5 bases and J dropped 3 bases, with 8 bases sitting between them. Germline V gives CDR1 LNHDA, CDR2 SQIVND (reference sequence). CDR3: CASSSGDGANVLTF. CDR3 nucleotide sequence: TGTGCCAGTAGTTCAGGGGATGGGGCCAACGTCCTGACTTTC. Supplemented by reference TRBV19 and TRBJ2-6, the full variable domain reads DGGITQSPKYLFRKEGQNVTLSCEQNLNHDAMYWYRQDPGQGLRLIYYSQIVNDFQKGDIAEGYSVSREKKESFPLTVTSAQKNPTAFYLCASSSGDGANVLTFGAGSRLTVL.

V usage is TRBV11-3 and J usage is TRBJ2-7; D not certain. The CDR3 runs to 13 residues. Trimming stripped 0 bases from V and 6 bases from J, with 9 bases between. The germline CDR1 and CDR2 sequences are SGHNT and YENEEA. The CDR3 nucleotides read TGTGCCAGCAGCTTAGAGTCCGCCGGCGAGCAGTACTTC. This gives the protein CASSLESAGEQYF.

This sequence joins TRBV20-1 and TRBJ2-1; maybe TRBD1 (6 bases). This CDR3 has 11 amino acids. V shed 6 bases and J shed 5 bases, with 8 bases lying between them. Per germline, CDR1 DFQATT and CDR2 SNEGSKA (reference sequence). CDR3 bases: TGCAGTGCCCGGACAGACAATGAGCAGTTCTTC. This gives the protein CSARTDNEQFF.

The sample holds one count of this clone. The chain is built from TRBV2 and TRBJ1-6; D gene unclear. The CDR3 contains 15 residues. Trimming took off 6 bases at V and 6 bases at J, with 15 bases between the two ends. CDR1 and CDR2 from the germline V gene are SNHLY and FYNNEI. The CDR3: CASSLGSSLNSPLHF. The CDR3 DNA is TGTGCCAGCAGCCTCGGGTCCAGCCTTAATTCACCCCTCCACTTT. Using reference TRBV2 and TRBJ1-6 for the parts outside the CDR3, the full variable domain is EPEVTQTPSHQVTQMGQEVILRCVPISNHLYFYWYRQILGQKVEFLVSFYNNEISEKSEIFDDQFSVERPDGSNFTLKIRSTKLEDSAMYFCASSLGSSLNSPLHFGNGTRLTVT.

The rearrangement uses TRBV12-3 or TRBV12-4 and TRBJ1-1; D gene unclear. Trimming removed 0 bases from V and 7 bases from J, with 9 bases in between. The CDR3 is 13 residues long. The CDR3, as DNA: TGTGCCAGCAGTTTAGCTGGCAGGAATGAAGCTTTCTTT. Amino acid sequence: CASSLAGRNEAFF.

This clone has only one observation. The chain recombines TRBV6-1 with TRBJ1-5, with 10 positions matching TRBD1. V lost 10 bases to trimming and J lost 6 bases; unmatched junction nucleotides: 9. This CDR3 has 14 residues. CDR1 MNHNS and CDR2 SASEGT come from the germline V gene. The CDR3, as DNA: TGTGCCACCACGACCGGGACAGGGGTTCAGCCCCAGCATTTT. Its translation: CATTTGTGVQPQHF.

The chain carries TRBV2 and TRBJ2-1; the D is unclear. Germline CDR1 reads SNHLY; CDR2 reads FYNNEI. CDR3 length: 11 amino acids. Trimming removed 5 bases from V and 8 bases from J, with 7 bases in between. CDR3 sequence reads: CASSTRDEQFF. The CDR3 DNA sequence: TGTGCCAGCAGTACCCGAGATGAGCAGTTCTTC.

V gene TRBV6-5 combines with J gene TRBJ1-6; no clear D. V dropped 0 bases and J dropped 8 bases, with 11 bases sitting between them. CDR1 MNHEY and CDR2 SVGAGI come from the germline V gene. This CDR3 is built from 15 residues. CDR3 protein: CASSYSGRGDSPLHF. The DNA for the CDR3 is TGTGCCAGCAGTTACTCCGGTCGGGGAGATTCACCCCTCCACTTT.

The rearrangement joins TRBV4-2 to TRBJ2-5; perhaps TRBD2 as D (6 bases). Trimming took 1 base from V and 1 from J, leaving 10 bases between them. CDR3 length: 15 residues. Germline lookup yields CDR1 LGHNA and CDR2 YNFKEQ. The CDR3 DNA sequence: TGTGCCAGCAGCCAAGGGAGGGCGAGCCAAGAGACCCAGTACTTC. This codes for CASSQGRASQETQYF.

The V and J genes are TRBV5-1 and TRBJ2-7; 10 bases match TRBD1. Germline V gene lookup returns CDR1 SGHRS and CDR2 YFSETQ. The length of the CDR3 is 13 residues. The V and J ends lost 4 bases and 5 bases, in that order; junction bases with no gene match: 3. CDR3 sequence: CASSRQGAHEQYF. The CDR3 DNA is TGCGCCAGCAGCAGACAGGGGGCTCACGAGCAGTACTTC.

The chain uses TRBV3-1 (or the pseudogene TRBV3-2) and TRBJ1-2; TRBD1 aligns across 7 bases. V gave up 4 bases and J gave up 4 bases; unmatched junction bases: 6. The CDR3 extends over 14 amino acids. Germline lookup yields CDR1 LGHDT and CDR2 YNNKEL (reference sequence). CDR3 DNA: TGTGCCAGCAGCCTGGGGACAGAGACCTATGGCTACACCTTC. This sequence encodes CASSLGTETYGYTF.

V usage is TRBV5-1 and J usage is TRBJ1-3, with D possibly being TRBD1 (5 bases). The germline V gene encodes CDR1 SGHRS and CDR2 YFSETQ. Deletions cut 4 bases from V and 0 bases from J, with 11 bases between. This CDR3 contains 15 residues. The CDR3 bases are TGCGCCAGCAGCCCAGGACACCTCTCTGGAAACACCATATATTTT. This translates into CASSPGHLSGNTIYF.

This clone occurred once. The rearrangement uses TRBV3-1 (or the pseudogene TRBV3-2) and TRBJ1-1; D is ambiguous. V lost 0 bases and J lost 2, with 7 bases in between. Germline V CDR1 and CDR2: LGHDT, YNNKEL (reference sequence). CDR3 size: 14 residues. CDR3 residues: CASSQETANTEAFF. Written as DNA, the CDR3 is TGTGCCAGCAGCCAAGAAACAGCCAACACTGAAGCTTTCTTT.

The chain uses TRBV7-8 and TRBJ2-2; D ambiguous. Trimming removed 2 bases at V and 8 bases at J, with 9 bases between. The CDR3 totals 13 residues. Germline CDR1 reads SGHVS; CDR2 reads FQNEAQ. CDR3 in amino acids: CASSLPGWGELFF. The CDR3, as DNA: TGTGCCAGCAGCTTACCAGGTTGGGGGGAGCTGTTTTTT. The full variable domain, its missing parts supplied by reference TRBV7-8 and TRBJ2-2, is GAGVSQSPRYKVAKRGQDVALRCDPISGHVSLFWYQQALGQGPEFLTYFQNEAQLDKSGLPSDRFFAERPEGSVSTLKIQRTQQEDSAVYLCASSLPGWGELFFGEGSRLTVL.